This TCR beta chain was observed in a study of blood T cells in healthy people across ages. The germline V gene has CDR1 MNHEY and CDR2 SVGEGT. This CDR3 has 18 residues. Trimming took 6 bases from V and 1 from J; bases not matched to a gene: 12. This clonotype was detected only a few times. Using a J-beta primer mix together with a sample-barcoded 5' primer, a second PCR was run for about 7 to 12 cycles. TCRdb passed the 5' RACE reads through MiXCR, listing each CDR3 protein once. The table includes 800,000 to 950,000 distinct CDR3 sequences, roughly 28% detected once. These data were likewise used in another study, on T cells of mothers and their children. From that study: Amplification in the second PCR used the M1S primer, which added sample barcodes and 2-4 random nucleotides. Maternal samples each gave over 9 million TCR beta CDR3 reads, and child samples roughly 3.3 million each.

Input material: blood. The receptor was isolated from a woman in her 40s in good health. The gene calls are TRBV6-2 or TRBV6-3 and TRBJ1-5; TRBD1 matches 10 bases. Written as DNA, the CDR3 is TGTGCCAGCAGCCACGGGGGGACAGGGGCGCCCAGCAATCAGCCCCAGCATTTT. Its protein product is CASSHGGTGAPSNQPQHF.